These 13 T cell receptor beta chains came from one sample sequenced in a study of cytomegalovirus exposure and HLA in healthy donors. Researchers ran the PCR with 60 Vbeta and 13 Jbeta primers. Only in-frame clones appear in the TCRdb table, and some are missing; sequencing was by immunoSEQ multiplex PCR. The sample lists around 180,000 clones; 65% to 90% were seen once. The material sequenced was PBMCs. All receptors derive from a girl aged 2-10 years in good health and CMV-seropositive.

This sequence joins TRBV27 and TRBJ2-5; D perhaps matches TRBD2 (6 bases). Germline loops: CDR1 MNHEY, CDR2 SMNVEV (reference sequence). V was cut by 7 bases and J by 6 bases, with 18 bases left in between. The CDR3 has 14 residues. CDR3 nucleotide sequence: TGTGCCAGCACCCCGGTTGCGGGGTCCAAGACCCAGTACTTC. Translated: CASTPVAGSKTQYF.

The rearrangement joins TRBV9 to TRBJ1-2; TRBD1 aligns across 9 bases. The CDR3 spans 15 residues. Unmatched junction bases numbered 4, after V lost 0 bases and J lost 4 bases. Germline V gene lookup returns CDR1 SGDLS and CDR2 YYNGEE. The CDR3 DNA reads TGTGCCAGCAGCGTAGCAGGGACAGGGACCTATGGCTACACCTTC. It yields the protein CASSVAGTGTYGYTF.

This sequence joins TRBV4-2 and TRBJ2-1; TRBD2 agrees at 8 bases. CDR1 LGHNA and CDR2 YNFKEQ come from the germline V gene. Germline trimming cut 5 bases from V and 5 bases from J; bases unmatched to any gene: 11. The CDR3 sequence is 16 residues long. CDR3 sequence: CASSVSGTSFHNEQFF. In DNA form, the CDR3 reads TGTGCCAGCAGCGTCTCCGGGACTAGTTTTCACAATGAGCAGTTCTTC.

The chain is built from TRBV7-8 and TRBJ2-2; 16 bases fit TRBD2. The CDR3 is 18 amino acids. Per the germline V gene, CDR1 is SGHVS and CDR2 is FQNEAQ. V trimming: 4 bases; J trimming: 1 base; junction bases outside the gene matches: 3. The CDR3 reads CASSSGLAGGVNTGELFF. For the CDR3, the DNA is TGTGCCAGCAGCTCGGGACTAGCGGGAGGGGTGAACACCGGGGAGCTGTTTTTT.

V usage is TRBV9 and J usage is TRBJ2-2, with 11 bases identical to TRBD1. Germline CDR1 reads SGDLS; CDR2 reads YYNGEE. The CDR3 spans 15 residues. The J segment lost 6 bases and the V segment lost 3 bases, leaving 4 bases of the junction unmatched. The CDR3 bases are TGTGCCAGCAGCGCCCCGGGACAGGGGGCCGGGGAGCTGTTTTTT. Translating it yields CASSAPGQGAGELFF.

The chain links TRBV4-1 to TRBJ2-7; 9 positions agree with TRBD1. V was clipped by 4 bases and J by 4 bases; unmatched bases: 8. Germline V gene sequence: CDR1 MGHRA, CDR2 YSYEKL. This CDR3 is built from 15 residues. CDR3 DNA sequence: TGCGCCAGCAGCCGTACCGGGACAGGGCCTTACGAGCAGTACTTC. Protein sequence: CASSRTGTGPYEQYF.

The sample holds one count of this clone. CDR3 loop: CASSRIRQGEQYF. The CDR3 nucleotides are TGTGCCAGCAGCCGCATACGACAGGGGGAGCAGTACTTC. V is TRBV7-8 and J is TRBJ2-5, with 9 bases identical to TRBD1. There are 13 residues in the CDR3. Germline V gene data show CDR1 as SGHVS and CDR2 as FQNEAQ. V was clipped by 5 bases and J by 11 bases; unmatched bases: 9.

This clone has only one observation. This chain links TRBV9 with TRBJ2-1; D may be TRBD2 (6 bases). There are 16 residues in the CDR3. Germline V CDR1 and CDR2: SGDLS, YYNGEE. The germline V and J ends were trimmed by 3 bases and 8 bases, with 21 bases remaining between them. The CDR3 nucleotides are TGTGCCAGCAGCGCCGGGTGGGGCGGGACTTTTGATGAGCAGTTCTTC. Translated, it gives CASSAGWGGTFDEQFF.

The J gene is TRBJ1-1, the V gene TRBV2; 7 bases match TRBD1. The junction had 4 bases not matched to a gene; V was cut back by 2 bases and J by 1 base. The CDR3 sequence is 15 residues long. The V gene's germline CDR1 is SNHLY and CDR2 FYNNEI. The CDR3 nucleotides are TGTGCCAGCAGTGAATACGGGACAGAGAACACTGAAGCTTTCTTT. It translates to CASSEYGTENTEAFF.

CDR3 loop: CASSLPPGGSVYGYTF. DNA of the CDR3: TGTGCCAGCAGCCTACCCCCTGGAGGGTCCGTCTATGGCTACACCTTC. V is TRBV5-4 and J is TRBJ1-2, with unresolved D. The CDR3 runs 16 residues. Germline values: CDR1 SGHNT, CDR2 YYREEE (reference sequence). V was clipped by 4 bases and J by 4 bases, with 20 bases between them.

The J gene is TRBJ2-5, the V gene TRBV19, with TRBD1 matching 8 bases. The germline CDR1 and CDR2 sequences are LNHDA and SQIVND (reference sequence). J lost 1 base, V lost 4 bases, and 2 bases had no gene match. The CDR3 spans 14 residues. This CDR3 reads CASSRDRGQETQYF. The CDR3 DNA reads TGTGCCAGTAGTAGAGACAGGGGCCAAGAGACCCAGTACTTC. Filled out from reference TRBV19 and TRBJ2-5, the complete variable domain reads DGGITQSPKYLFRKEGQNVTLSCEQNLNHDAMYWYRQDPGQGLRLIYYSQIVNDFQKGDIAEGYSVSREKKESFPLTVTSAQKNPTAFYLCASSRDRGQETQYFGPGTRLLVL.

The CDR3 nucleotides are TGTGCCAGCAGCTCCGGACAGGTCCAAGAGACCCAGTACTTC. It encodes CASSSGQVQETQYF. The chain has TRBV7-9 and TRBJ2-5, with TRBD1 identical over 7 bases. The trim removed 4 bases at V and 1 base at J, leaving 3 bases unmatched. Germline V gene data show CDR1 as SEHNR and CDR2 as FQNEAQ (reference sequence). CDR3 length: 14 residues.

V usage is TRBV5-1 and J usage is TRBJ2-6; D possibly corresponds to TRBD1 (6 bases). Germline V gene lookup returns CDR1 SGHRS and CDR2 YFSETQ. Trimming stripped 0 bases from V and 2 bases from J, with 12 bases between. This CDR3 is 17 amino acids long. The CDR3 region has the DNA TGCGCCAGCAGCTTGGCACAGGGTTCTGCTGGGGCCAACGTCCTGACTTTC. It encodes CASSLAQGSAGANVLTF.